The 15 T cell receptor beta chains listed next were all sequenced from one sample in a study of lymphopenia after photon versus proton radiotherapy (dated by TCRdb to 2018 to 2020). Library preparation employed the immunoSEQ multiplex PCR assay. TCRdb re-hosts the immuneACCESS table, in-frame sequences only. Its copies lack some clones; in the studies checked, an unresolved V gene accounts for under half of them, and the cause for the rest is not known. Here the sample has about 30,000 clones; approximately 90% occur a single time. The ten largest make up 40% to 50% of the sample. The material was peripheral blood, obtained from a patient treated with proton-based radiotherapy. All receptors derive from a woman aged 55 to 70 with cholangiocarcinoma. Some clones in this sample may be carry-over from other donors' samples.

The chain carries TRBV25-1 and TRBJ2-2, with D uncertain. The V gene lost 1 base and the J gene lost 4 bases, with 10 bases spanning the gap. Germline V CDR1 and CDR2: MGHDK, SYGVNS. The CDR3 spans 15 residues. This CDR3 reads CASSEWASPTGELFF. In DNA, the CDR3 is TGTGCCAGCAGTGAATGGGCCAGTCCCACCGGGGAGCTGTTTTTT.

The chain uses TRBV9 and TRBJ2-3; 10 bases map to TRBD2. Germline CDR1 SGDLS, CDR2 YYNGEE. J was trimmed by 13 bases and V by 3 bases; bases with no gene match: 8. The CDR3 consists of 13 residues. The CDR3 protein is CASSAVLAGVKYF. CDR3 DNA: TGTGCCAGCAGCGCAGTTCTAGCGGGGGTTAAGTATTTT. Complete variable domain (other parts from reference TRBV9 and TRBJ2-3): DSGVTQTPKHLITATGQRVTLRCSPRSGDLSVYWYQQSLDQGLQFLIQYYNGEERAKGNILERFSAQQFPDLHSELNLSSLELGDSALYFCASSAVLAGVKYFGPGTRLTVL.

This clone was picked up a small number of times. The chain recombines TRBV30 with TRBJ1-5, with D unresolved. V lost 5 bases and J lost 3, with 8 bases in between. Germline assignment: CDR1 GTSNPN and CDR2 SVGIG (reference sequence). CDR3 length equals 12 residues. In DNA form, the CDR3 reads TGTGCCTGGGGACTGCTCAATCAGCCCCAGCATTTT. Translation: CAWGLLNQPQHF.

This sequence joins TRBV2 and TRBJ1-1, with TRBD1 matching 7 bases. This CDR3 is built from 11 residues. Germline CDR1 and CDR2: SNHLY and FYNNEI. Losses at the gene ends were 6 bases for V and 5 bases for J; bases not matched to a gene: 0. DNA for the CDR3: TGTGCCAGCAGGACAGGGACTGAAGCTTTCTTT. As protein: CASRTGTEAFF.

This clone has a handful of counts. The CDR3 coding sequence is TGTGCCAGAAGACAGGGGACCCAGCCCCAGCATTTT. The encoded protein is CARRQGTQPQHF. The chain has TRBV6-4 and TRBJ1-5; 8 bases agree with TRBD1. This CDR3 has 12 residues. Germline assignment: CDR1 MRHNA and CDR2 SNTAGT. V dropped 9 bases and J dropped 7; count of bases not matched to a gene: 5.

This chain links TRBV19 with TRBJ2-6; D is ambiguous. Germline V gene data show CDR1 as LNHDA and CDR2 as SQIVND (reference sequence). V was shortened by 7 bases and J by 0 bases, with 4 bases between the two germline ends. The CDR3 is 13 amino acids. CDR3 nucleotide sequence: TGTGCCAGTACGGACTCTGGGGCCAACGTCCTGACTTTC. Protein: CASTDSGANVLTF.

CDR3: CAIGGGGGEQFF. CDR3 DNA: TGTGCCATCGGGGGCGGGGGAGGTGAGCAGTTCTTC. The rearrangement uses TRBV10-3 and TRBJ2-1; D perhaps matches TRBD2 (7 bases). Trimming left V 8 bases short and J 9 bases short, with 14 bases between. Germline values: CDR1 ENHRY, CDR2 SYGVKD. The CDR3 covers 12 residues.

The rearrangement uses TRBV4-2 and TRBJ2-4, with TRBD2 matching 10 bases. The junction had 11 bases not matched to a gene; V was cut back by 0 bases and J by 3 bases. The CDR3 length is 19 residues. Germline loops: CDR1 LGHNA, CDR2 YNFKEQ. In DNA form, the CDR3 reads TGTGCCAGCAGCCAAGATCCTTGGAGCGGGGGGGCGGGCAAAAACATTCAGTACTTC. As protein: CASSQDPWSGGAGKNIQYF.

The rearrangement joins TRBV29-1 to TRBJ2-7, with 9 bases identical to TRBD2. From germline, CDR1 is SQVTM and CDR2 ANQGSEA. The length of the CDR3 is 16 residues. Losses at the gene ends were 1 base for V and 2 bases for J; bases not matched to a gene: 9. CDR3 coding DNA: TGCAGCGTTGAAGGACTAGCGGAAGCCCTCCCCTACGAGCAGTACTTC. It specifies CSVEGLAEALPYEQYF.

This chain connects TRBV14 to TRBJ2-1; weak D call: TRBD2 (5 bases). This CDR3 is 15 amino acids long. Trimming left V 0 bases short and J 10 bases short, with 16 bases between. Germline CDR1 is SGHDN and CDR2 is FVKESK. The CDR3 DNA reads as TGTGCCAGCAGCCAAGATAGCCCGGGGATGAGGGAGCAGTTCTTC. Protein product: CASSQDSPGMREQFF. Based on the CDR3 plus reference TRBV14 and TRBJ2-1, the full variable domain is EAGVTQFPSHSVIEKGQTVTLRCDPISGHDNLYWYRRVMGKEIKFLLHFVKESKQDESGMPNNRFLAERTGGTYSTLKVQPAELEDSGVYFCASSQDSPGMREQFFGPGTRLTVL.

The V call is TRBV7-2, the J call TRBJ1-1; D uncertain. This CDR3 is built from 16 residues. CDR1 is SGHTA, CDR2 FQGNSA, per germline. V lost 5 bases, J lost 5 bases, and 21 bases lay in between. This CDR3 reads CASSPSSFNVGTEAFF. The CDR3, as DNA: TGTGCCAGCAGCCCATCTTCATTCAACGTAGGGACTGAAGCTTTCTTT.

The chain joins TRBV5-4 to TRBJ2-5; D is ambiguous. Trimming pared 0 bases from V and 0 bases from J, leaving 6 bases between. The CDR3 has 14 residues. The germline V gene has CDR1 SGHNT and CDR2 YYREEE (reference sequence). The CDR3 region is CASSLDSDQETQYF. CDR3 DNA: TGTGCCAGCAGCTTGGACAGCGACCAAGAGACCCAGTACTTC.

This sequence joins TRBV18 and TRBJ1-1, with D hard to call. This CDR3 is built from 12 residues. V lost 1 base and J 1 base, leaving 1 base between the germline ends. Per germline, CDR1 KGHSH and CDR2 LQKENI. The CDR3 protein is CASSPQNTEAFF. Written as DNA, the CDR3 is TGTGCCAGCTCACCACAGAACACTGAAGCTTTCTTT.

The V gene is TRBV19, the J gene TRBJ2-5, with TRBD2 matching 10 bases. V shed 8 bases, J shed 1 base, and the junction held 7 bases outside the gene matches. Looked up from germline, CDR1 is LNHDA and CDR2 is SQIVND (reference sequence). This CDR3 comprises 15 residues. The CDR3 spells CASRLAGDFQETQYF. CDR3 DNA sequence: TGTGCCAGTCGCCTAGCGGGAGACTTCCAAGAGACCCAGTACTTC.

There are a few counts of this clone. The J gene is TRBJ1-2, the V gene TRBV18; 7 bases line up with TRBD1. CDR3 length: 12 amino acids. Germline CDR1 is KGHSH and CDR2 is LQKENI. V shed 2 bases and J 8 bases; nucleotides not matched to a gene: 2. This chain's CDR3 is CASSPRQGGYTF. CDR3 coding DNA: TGTGCCAGCTCACCAAGACAGGGCGGCTACACCTTC.